This TCR beta chain was identified during a study of OX40 agonist ivuxolimab in advanced cancers. Assay: immunoSEQ multiplex PCR; the TCRdb copy retains only in-frame clones and omits some. The sample lists around 84,000 clones, about 90% occurring once. With 0 bases removed from V and 4 bases from J, the gap between germline ends came to 17 bases. The CDR3 consists of 17 residues. Per the germline V gene, CDR1 is ENHRY and CDR2 is SYGVKD. The TCR was taken from an adult with an advanced solid tumor such as melanoma, head and neck, liver or kidney cancer. Sequencing was performed on CD4+ or CD8+ T cells sorted from blood, taken in a trial of the OX40 agonist ivuxolimab. The gene calls are TRBV10-3 and TRBJ2-3; perhaps TRBD2 as D (5 bases). DNA for the CDR3: TGTGCCATCAGTGAGTCGACTCTTGTACTAGGAGCAGATACGCAGTATTTT. Its protein is CAISESTLVLGADTQYF.